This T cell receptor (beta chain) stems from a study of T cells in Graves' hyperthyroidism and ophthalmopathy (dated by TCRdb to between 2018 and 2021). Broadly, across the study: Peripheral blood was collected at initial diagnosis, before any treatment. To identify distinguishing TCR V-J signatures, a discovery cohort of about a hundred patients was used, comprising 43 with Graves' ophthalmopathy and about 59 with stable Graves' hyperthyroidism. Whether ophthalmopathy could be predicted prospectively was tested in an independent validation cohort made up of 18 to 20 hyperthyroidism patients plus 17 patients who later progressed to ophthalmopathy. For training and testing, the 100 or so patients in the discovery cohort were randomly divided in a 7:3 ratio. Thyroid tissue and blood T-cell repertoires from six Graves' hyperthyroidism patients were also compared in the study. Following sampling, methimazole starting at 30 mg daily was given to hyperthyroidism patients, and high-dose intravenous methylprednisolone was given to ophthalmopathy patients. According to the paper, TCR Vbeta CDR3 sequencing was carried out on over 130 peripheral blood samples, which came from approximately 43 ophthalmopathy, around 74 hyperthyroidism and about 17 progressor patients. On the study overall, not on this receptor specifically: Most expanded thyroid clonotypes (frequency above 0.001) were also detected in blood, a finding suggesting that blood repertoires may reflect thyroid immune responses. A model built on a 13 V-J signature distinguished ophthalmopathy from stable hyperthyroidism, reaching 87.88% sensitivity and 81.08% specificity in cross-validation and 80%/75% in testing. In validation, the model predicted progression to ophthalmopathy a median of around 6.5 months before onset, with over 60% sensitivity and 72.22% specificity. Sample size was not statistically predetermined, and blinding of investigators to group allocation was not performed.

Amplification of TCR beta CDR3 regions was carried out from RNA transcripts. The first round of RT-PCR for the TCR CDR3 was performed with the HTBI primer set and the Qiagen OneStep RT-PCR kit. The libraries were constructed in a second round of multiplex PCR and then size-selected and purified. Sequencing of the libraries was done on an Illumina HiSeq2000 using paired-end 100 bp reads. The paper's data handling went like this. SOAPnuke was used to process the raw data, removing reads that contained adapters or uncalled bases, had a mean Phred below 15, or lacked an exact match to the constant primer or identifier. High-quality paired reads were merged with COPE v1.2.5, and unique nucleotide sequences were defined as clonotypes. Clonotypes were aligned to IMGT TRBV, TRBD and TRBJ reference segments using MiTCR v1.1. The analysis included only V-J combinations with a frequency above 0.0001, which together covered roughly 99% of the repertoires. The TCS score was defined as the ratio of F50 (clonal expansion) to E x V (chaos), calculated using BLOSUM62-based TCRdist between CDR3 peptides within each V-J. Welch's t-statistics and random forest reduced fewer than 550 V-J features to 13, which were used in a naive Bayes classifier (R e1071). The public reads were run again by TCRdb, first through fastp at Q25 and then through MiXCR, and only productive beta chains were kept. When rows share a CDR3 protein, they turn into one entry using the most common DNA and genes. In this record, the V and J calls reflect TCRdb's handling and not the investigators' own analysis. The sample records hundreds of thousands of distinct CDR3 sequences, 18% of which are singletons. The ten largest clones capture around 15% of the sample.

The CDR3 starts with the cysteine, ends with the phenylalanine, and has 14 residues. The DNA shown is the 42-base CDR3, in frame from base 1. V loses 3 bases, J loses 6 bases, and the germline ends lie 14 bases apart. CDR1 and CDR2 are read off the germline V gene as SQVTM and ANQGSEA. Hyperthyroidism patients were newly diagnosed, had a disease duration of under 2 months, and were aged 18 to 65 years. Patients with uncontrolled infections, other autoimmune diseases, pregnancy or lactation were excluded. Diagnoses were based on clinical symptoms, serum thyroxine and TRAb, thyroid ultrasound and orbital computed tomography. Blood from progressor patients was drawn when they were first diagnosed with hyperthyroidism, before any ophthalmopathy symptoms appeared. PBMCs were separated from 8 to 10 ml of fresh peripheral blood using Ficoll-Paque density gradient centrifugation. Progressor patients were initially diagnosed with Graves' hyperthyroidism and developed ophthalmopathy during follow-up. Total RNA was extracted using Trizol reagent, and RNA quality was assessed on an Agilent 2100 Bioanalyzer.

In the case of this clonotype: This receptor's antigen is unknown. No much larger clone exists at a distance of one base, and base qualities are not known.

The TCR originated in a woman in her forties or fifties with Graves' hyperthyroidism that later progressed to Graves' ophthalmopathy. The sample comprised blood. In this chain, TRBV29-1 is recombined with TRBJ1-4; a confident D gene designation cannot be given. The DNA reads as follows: TGCAGCGTTGACGGTCCGGATACACATGAAAAACTGTTTTTT. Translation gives CSVDGPDTHEKLFF.